This T cell receptor (beta chain) appears in the sequencing data of a study of blood T cells in healthy people across ages. V was clipped by 3 bases and J by 4 bases, with 13 bases between them. Looked up from germline, CDR1 is MGHRA and CDR2 is YSYEKL. CDR3 size: 15 residues. This clonotype was detected only a few times. The study isolated at least 6.5 million PBMCs from each sample. Total RNA extraction produced at least 5 micrograms (per sample) for the study. A second PCR, run for roughly 7 to 11 cycles, used a sample-barcoded 5' primer plus a J-beta primer mix. Each CDR3 protein gets one entry after TCRdb re-called the 5' RACE reads with MiXCR. The table includes about 1.4 million distinct CDR3 sequences, approximately 59% detected once.

The chain uses TRBV4-1 and TRBJ1-5; D remains ambiguous. The TCR was taken from a man younger than 30 in good health. Sequenced sample: blood. The CDR3 DNA follows: TGCGCCAGCAGCCACATAACGGGCAGTAATCAGCCCCAGCATTTT. Translating it yields CASSHITGSNQPQHF.